The clone carrying this T cell receptor beta chain came up many times. Individual cDNA molecules were tagged with unique molecular identifiers. MiXCR, run by TCRdb on the 5' RACE reads, gives a single entry per CDR3 protein. The repertoire holds some 46,000 distinct CDR3 sequences, roughly 9.3% seen once, with under 15% in the top ten. The CDR3 loop spans 18 amino acids. Germline V gene lookup returns CDR1 MDHEN and CDR2 SYDVKM. V was cut by 5 bases and J by 0 bases, with 17 bases left in between. These data belong to a study of early T cells in non-severe SARS-CoV-2 infection. Study in general: Unsorted whole-blood RNA was sequenced in bulk, leaving chains unpaired.

Sequencing used whole blood. The sequence was obtained from an adult who was a healthcare worker with PCR-confirmed SARS-CoV-2 infection or an uninfected control (not recorded which). This chain connects TRBV28 to TRBJ2-6; D is possibly TRBD2 (6 bases). The CDR3 DNA reads as TGTGCCAGCAGTCTCCAGGGACTTGGTAACTCTGGGGCCAACGTCCTGACTTTC. Translating it yields CASSLQGLGNSGANVLTF.